Listed below are T cell receptor beta chains from one sample, sequenced in a study of blood T cell repertoires in COVID-19. Sequenced by immunoSEQ multiplex PCR; TCRdb stores in-frame clones only, minus some. The sample lists around 250,000 clones; just under 90% were seen once. Sequences were obtained from PBMCs or T cells enriched from blood (not recorded which). These receptors originate from a man over 45 who had been exposed to COVID-19. The CDR3 runs from the conserved cysteine through the conserved F or W. The order of the fields is clone size, D gene, V gene, J gene, CDR3 DNA, CDR3 protein. The D gene is left open where the match is weak. Part of the rows lack a size; the others show once, few, many or a class for expanded clones.

clone size: .
D gene: TRBD1
V gene: TRBV15
J gene: TRBJ2-7
CDR3 DNA: TGTGCCACCAGCGCCCGGACAGGGGGATACGAGCAGTACTTC
CDR3 protein: CATSARTGGYEQYF

clone size: .
D gene: .
V gene: TRBV6-5
J gene: TRBJ1-4
CDR3 DNA: TGTGCCAGCAGTTACGGGGGCATCTATGAAAAACTGTTTTTT
CDR3 protein: CASSYGGIYEKLFF

clone size: .
D gene: TRBD1
V gene: TRBV3-1/TRBV3-2
J gene: TRBJ2-4
CDR3 DNA: TGTGCCAGCAGCCAAACGTCGACAGGGGCGGTATACATTCAGTACTTC
CDR3 protein: CASSQTSTGAVYIQYF

clone size: few
D gene: .
V gene: TRBV7-9
J gene: TRBJ1-2
CDR3 DNA: TGTGCCAGCAGCAGCGCAGTCCACTATGGCTACACCTTC
CDR3 protein: CASSSAVHYGYTF

clone size: once
D gene: .
V gene: TRBV5-4
J gene: TRBJ2-4
CDR3 DNA: TGTGCCAGCAGCTTTGGGGGATCGGGGGGCGTCGGCAAAAACATTCAGTACTTC
CDR3 protein: CASSFGGSGGVGKNIQYF

clone size: .
D gene: TRBD2
V gene: TRBV4-1
J gene: TRBJ2-5
CDR3 DNA: TGCGCCAGCAGCCAAGAACCGGGAGGGGAGACCCAGTACTTC
CDR3 protein: CASSQEPGGETQYF

clone size: few
D gene: .
V gene: TRBV5-1
J gene: TRBJ1-3
CDR3 DNA: TGCGCCAGCAGCCCGACAGTATCTGGAAACACCATATATTTT
CDR3 protein: CASSPTVSGNTIYF

clone size: .
D gene: TRBD1
V gene: TRBV19
J gene: TRBJ1-2
CDR3 DNA: TGTGCCAGTGCTAGCAGGGGGCAGGGCCCCCTCTGGGGCTACACCTTC
CDR3 protein: CASASRGQGPLWGYTF

clone size: .
D gene: .
V gene: TRBV27
J gene: TRBJ1-5
CDR3 DNA: TGTGCCAGCAGTTTTGGGCGTAATCAGCCCCAGCATTTT
CDR3 protein: CASSFGRNQPQHF

clone size: .
D gene: TRBD1
V gene: TRBV6-4
J gene: TRBJ2-6
CDR3 DNA: TGTGCCAGCAGTGCTGCCGGGACAGGGGTATCTGGGGCCAACGTCCTGACTTTC
CDR3 protein: CASSAAGTGVSGANVLTF

clone size: .
D gene: TRBD1
V gene: TRBV11-3
J gene: TRBJ1-2
CDR3 DNA: TGTGCCAGCAGCTTAGGTGGACAGGGGGCGTCTGGCTACACCTTC
CDR3 protein: CASSLGGQGASGYTF

clone size: once
D gene: TRBD2
V gene: TRBV11-2
J gene: TRBJ2-1
CDR3 DNA: TGTGCCAGCAGCTTAGTTATAGCGGGAGGCTTATACAATGAGCAGTTCTTC
CDR3 protein: CASSLVIAGGLYNEQFF

clone size: once
D gene: TRBD2
V gene: TRBV4-1
J gene: TRBJ2-7
CDR3 DNA: TGCGCCAGCAGCCAAACTCCAAAGCGGGGGGGCCGAAACGAGCAGTACTTC
CDR3 protein: CASSQTPKRGGRNEQYF

clone size: .
D gene: .
V gene: TRBV2
J gene: TRBJ2-7
CDR3 DNA: TGTGCCAGCAGTGATATCTACCCGTGGGGGGACGAGCAGTACTTC
CDR3 protein: CASSDIYPWGDEQYF

clone size: .
D gene: TRBD1
V gene: TRBV28
J gene: TRBJ1-2
CDR3 DNA: TGTGCCAGCGGAACAGGGGCCAGCTATGGCTACACCTTC
CDR3 protein: CASGTGASYGYTF

clone size: once
D gene: .
V gene: TRBV19
J gene: TRBJ1-2
CDR3 DNA: TGTGCCACCAGACAGAAATCCAACTATGGCTACACCTTC
CDR3 protein: CATRQKSNYGYTF

clone size: .
D gene: TRBD1
V gene: TRBV10-1
J gene: TRBJ2-5
CDR3 DNA: TGCGCCAGCAGTGTGGTCCACAGGGGGACCCAGTACTTC
CDR3 protein: CASSVVHRGTQYF

clone size: .
D gene: .
V gene: TRBV30
J gene: TRBJ2-6
CDR3 DNA: TGTGCCTGGACCCACAGGGTTTTCTCCCGCTCTGGGGCCAACGTCCTGACTTTC
CDR3 protein: CAWTHRVFSRSGANVLTF

clone size: .
D gene: .
V gene: TRBV11-3
J gene: TRBJ2-3
CDR3 DNA: TGTGCCAGCAGCTTACTAGCGTCCACAGATACGCAGTATTTT
CDR3 protein: CASSLLASTDTQYF

clone size: .
D gene: TRBD1
V gene: TRBV28
J gene: TRBJ1-6
CDR3 DNA: TGTGCCAGCAGTTTTGGACAGGGTGGGTCACCCCTCCACTTT
CDR3 protein: CASSFGQGGSPLHF

clone size: few
D gene: .
V gene: TRBV11-2
J gene: TRBJ2-7
CDR3 DNA: TGTGCCAGCAGCTTAGATTGGGCAGGTGGGTCGATTTACACCTACGAGCAGTACTTC
CDR3 protein: CASSLDWAGGSIYTYEQYF

clone size: .
D gene: TRBD1
V gene: TRBV24-1
J gene: TRBJ1-1
CDR3 DNA: TGTGCCACCAGTGATCGGGACAGGGTCGAAGCTTTCTTT
CDR3 protein: CATSDRDRVEAFF

clone size: .
D gene: TRBD1
V gene: TRBV28
J gene: TRBJ1-5
CDR3 DNA: TGTGCCAGCAGTTTACCCGGGACAGACAATCAGCCCCAGCATTTT
CDR3 protein: CASSLPGTDNQPQHF

clone size: .
D gene: .
V gene: TRBV7-9
J gene: TRBJ2-1
CDR3 DNA: TGTGCCAGCAGCACTCGGACAGCCGTCACCTACAATGAGCAGTTCTTC
CDR3 protein: CASSTRTAVTYNEQFF

clone size: .
D gene: TRBD1
V gene: TRBV18
J gene: TRBJ2-7
CDR3 DNA: TGTGCCAGCTCACCGGGACAGTACCCCTACGAGCAGTACTTC
CDR3 protein: CASSPGQYPYEQYF

clone size: .
D gene: .
V gene: TRBV5-5
J gene: TRBJ2-3
CDR3 DNA: TGTGCCAGCAGCTTACTTAGCGGTCTCACAGATACGCAGTATTTT
CDR3 protein: CASSLLSGLTDTQYF

clone size: .
D gene: TRBD1
V gene: TRBV7-9
J gene: TRBJ1-1
CDR3 DNA: TGTGCCAGCAGTTACCAGGGGGGAACTGAAGCTTTCTTT
CDR3 protein: CASSYQGGTEAFF

clone size: .
D gene: TRBD2
V gene: TRBV5-1
J gene: TRBJ2-3
CDR3 DNA: TGCGCCAGCAGCGTGTTCCCGGGACTAGCGGGCTCGGGCACAGATACGCAGTATTTT
CDR3 protein: CASSVFPGLAGSGTDTQYF

clone size: .
D gene: TRBD1
V gene: TRBV28
J gene: TRBJ1-1
CDR3 DNA: TGTGCCAGCAGTTCACCGGGGACAGGAGGTATTGAAGCTTTCTTT
CDR3 protein: CASSSPGTGGIEAFF

clone size: .
D gene: TRBD1
V gene: TRBV9
J gene: TRBJ1-5
CDR3 DNA: TGTGCCAGCAGCCCAGACAGGGGCTTTGAGCAGCCCCAGCATTTT
CDR3 protein: CASSPDRGFEQPQHF

clone size: .
D gene: .
V gene: TRBV21-1
J gene: TRBJ1-5
CDR3 DNA: TGTGCCAGGAGCCGGGACAGGGGGGTCAATCAGCCCCAGCATTTT
CDR3 protein: CARSRDRGVNQPQHF

clone size: .
D gene: .
V gene: TRBV19
J gene: TRBJ1-2
CDR3 DNA: TGTGCCAGTAGTAACCTACAGGGATTCTACACCTTC
CDR3 protein: CASSNLQGFYTF

clone size: .
D gene: .
V gene: TRBV18
J gene: TRBJ1-6
CDR3 DNA: TGTGCCAGCTCACCGGGAGGGAATTCACCCCTCCACTTT
CDR3 protein: CASSPGGNSPLHF

clone size: .
D gene: .
V gene: TRBV18
J gene: TRBJ2-5
CDR3 DNA: TGTGCCAGCTCACCGGGGGGAGCCGAGACCCAGTACTTC
CDR3 protein: CASSPGGAETQYF

clone size: once
D gene: TRBD1
V gene: TRBV5-1
J gene: TRBJ1-3
CDR3 DNA: TGCGCCAGCAGCCCAAGACAGGGTCGCTCTGGAAACACCATATATTTT
CDR3 protein: CASSPRQGRSGNTIYF

clone size: few
D gene: .
V gene: TRBV15
J gene: TRBJ1-2
CDR3 DNA: TGTGCCACCAGCAGAGAGAATGGGGCAGGGGCCGGCTACACCTTC
CDR3 protein: CATSRENGAGAGYTF

clone size: .
D gene: .
V gene: TRBV27
J gene: TRBJ1-6
CDR3 DNA: TGTGCCAGCAGTTTATTTCGGACAGCTTTCTATAATTCACCCCTCCACTTT
CDR3 protein: CASSLFRTAFYNSPLHF

clone size: .
D gene: .
V gene: TRBV19
J gene: TRBJ1-5
CDR3 DNA: TGTGCCAGTAAGGGACTACCCGGGACGGAGAATCAGCCCCAGCATTTT
CDR3 protein: CASKGLPGTENQPQHF

clone size: .
D gene: TRBD1
V gene: TRBV28
J gene: TRBJ1-5
CDR3 DNA: TGTGCCAGCAGTATCGGACAGGGTAATCAGCCCCAGCATTTT
CDR3 protein: CASSIGQGNQPQHF

clone size: .
D gene: .
V gene: TRBV5-4
J gene: TRBJ1-6
CDR3 DNA: TGTGCCAGCAGCTTGGGGGCCCCTGGGTCCTATAATTCACCCCTCCACTTT
CDR3 protein: CASSLGAPGSYNSPLHF

clone size: .
D gene: TRBD2
V gene: TRBV6-5
J gene: TRBJ2-7
CDR3 DNA: TGTGCCAGCAGTTACACGCTAGCGGGCTACGAGCAGTACTTC
CDR3 protein: CASSYTLAGYEQYF

clone size: .
D gene: TRBD2
V gene: TRBV15
J gene: TRBJ2-3
CDR3 DNA: TGTGCCACCAGCGGGATAGGGACTAGCGGAACAGATACGCAGTATTTT
CDR3 protein: CATSGIGTSGTDTQYF

clone size: .
D gene: TRBD2
V gene: TRBV4-1
J gene: TRBJ2-5
CDR3 DNA: TGCGCCAGCAGCCCCGGGACTAGCGTGGAGACCCAGTACTTC
CDR3 protein: CASSPGTSVETQYF

clone size: .
D gene: .
V gene: TRBV27
J gene: TRBJ2-2
CDR3 DNA: TGTGCCAGTCTCACTCTGGGGCTCGGGTCCAGGCCGAACACCGGGGAGCTGTTTTTT
CDR3 protein: CASLTLGLGSRPNTGELFF

clone size: .
D gene: TRBD1
V gene: TRBV29-1
J gene: TRBJ1-4
CDR3 DNA: TGCAGCGGCACAGGGGCTACCAGGGAAAAACTGTTTTTT
CDR3 protein: CSGTGATREKLFF

clone size: .
D gene: TRBD1
V gene: TRBV4-1
J gene: TRBJ1-6
CDR3 DNA: TGCGCCAGCAGCCATACACCGGGACAGGGGGGGGTGCCCCTCCACTTT
CDR3 protein: CASSHTPGQGGVPLHF

clone size: few
D gene: .
V gene: TRBV6-5
J gene: TRBJ1-2
CDR3 DNA: TGTGCCAGCAGTTTAGGTATAGCAGGGGCGTCTGGCTACACCTTC
CDR3 protein: CASSLGIAGASGYTF

clone size: .
D gene: TRBD2
V gene: TRBV5-1
J gene: TRBJ2-3
CDR3 DNA: TGCGCCAGCAGCAAGACTAGCGGGAGCGCCGGCACAGATACGCAGTATTTT
CDR3 protein: CASSKTSGSAGTDTQYF

clone size: .
D gene: .
V gene: TRBV18
J gene: TRBJ1-4
CDR3 DNA: TGTGCCAGCTCACCCCCGGGGATGGGGAATGAAAAACTGTTTTTT
CDR3 protein: CASSPPGMGNEKLFF

clone size: few
D gene: .
V gene: TRBV5-1
J gene: TRBJ2-1
CDR3 DNA: TGCGCCAGCAGCTTGGCCGTCGGGGGGCTCTCCTACAATGAGCAGTTCTTC
CDR3 protein: CASSLAVGGLSYNEQFF

clone size: .
D gene: TRBD2
V gene: TRBV9
J gene: TRBJ2-3
CDR3 DNA: TGTGCCAGCAGCGTAGACAGCGGGAGGGCAGGGGATACGCAGTATTTT
CDR3 protein: CASSVDSGRAGDTQYF

clone size: .
D gene: .
V gene: TRBV4-1
J gene: TRBJ2-1
CDR3 DNA: TGCGCCAGCAGCCAAAGTGGCGGGTCGATTGAGCAGTTCTTC
CDR3 protein: CASSQSGGSIEQFF